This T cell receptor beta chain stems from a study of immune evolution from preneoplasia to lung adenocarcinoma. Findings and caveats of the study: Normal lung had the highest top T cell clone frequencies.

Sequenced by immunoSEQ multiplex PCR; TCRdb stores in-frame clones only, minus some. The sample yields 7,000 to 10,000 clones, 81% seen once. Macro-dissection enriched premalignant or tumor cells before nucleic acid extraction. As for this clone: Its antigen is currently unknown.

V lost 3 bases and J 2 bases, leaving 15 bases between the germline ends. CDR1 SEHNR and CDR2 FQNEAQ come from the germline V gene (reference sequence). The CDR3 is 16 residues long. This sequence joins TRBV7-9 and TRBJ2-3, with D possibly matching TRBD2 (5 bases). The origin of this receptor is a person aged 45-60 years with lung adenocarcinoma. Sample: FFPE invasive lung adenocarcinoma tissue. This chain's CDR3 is CASSFPAGWATDTQYF. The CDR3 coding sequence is TGTGCCAGCAGCTTCCCCGCGGGTTGGGCCACAGATACGCAGTATTTT.